This T cell receptor (beta chain) derives from a study of T cell responses to AZD1222 COVID-19 vaccine. Study-wide results and caveats: Baseline serostatus was positive in only a handful of AZD1222 recipients. Females made up more of the donors, who were largely white British, and clonal diversity may have come out too low. Repertoires were obtained only post-peak T cell response.

V dropped 3 bases and J dropped 8; count of bases not matched to a gene: 4. This CDR3 contains 14 residues. Germline assignment: CDR1 LNHDA and CDR2 SQIVND (reference sequence). Note on this clone: What it recognizes is unknown.

Profiled with immunoSEQ multiplex PCR; TCRdb holds only in-frame clones, not every one. The sample contains approximately 300,000 clones, around 92% of which appear only once. The specimen was peripheral blood, collected 28 days after the second AZD1222 dose. This chain connects TRBV19 to TRBJ2-1, with 10 bases that match TRBD1. The sequence was collected from an adult who received the AZD1222 COVID-19 vaccine. The chain's CDR3 is CASSIRTGGYEQFF. The CDR3 bases are TGTGCCAGTAGTATTCGGACAGGGGGGTATGAGCAGTTCTTC.